A single T cell receptor beta chain is shown here with its context. What it binds is unknown. This sample is drawn from a study of T cells in narcolepsy. CDR3 length: 14 residues. Deletions cut 5 bases from V and 1 base from J, with 9 bases between. The germline gives CDR1 SEHNR, CDR2 FQNEAQ (reference sequence). Study-level results: HCRT-specific and TRIB2-specific autoreactive clonotypes appeared among same-patient CSF and blood CD4+ clonotypes.

The data were produced by immunoSEQ multiplex PCR, yet TCRdb's version contains in-frame clones alone and is incomplete. Of some 34,000 clones in the sample, over 65% were seen once. This receptor was obtained from a human donor in good health. The chain has TRBV7-9 and TRBJ2-1, with TRBD2 as a possible D gene (5 bases). Specimen: memory (CD45RA-) CD4+ T cells from blood. CDR3 DNA sequence: TGTGCCAGCAGCCTGGGAGTTTCCTACAATGAGCAGTTCTTC. Protein: CASSLGVSYNEQFF.